These T cell receptor beta chains were read from a single sample in a study of shared clonotypes between healthy human individuals. Assay used: immunoSEQ multiplex PCR; TCRdb lists only in-frame clones, some missing. The sample lists about 1 million clones; approximately 76% were seen once. What was sequenced was memory CD4+ T cells sorted from blood. The receptor source for this set is a man aged 18 to 29 in good health. CDR3s include the opening cysteine and the closing phenylalanine or tryptophan. A D gene is named only where the DNA matches it firmly. Not all rows give a size; the values are once, few, many and, for expanded clones, a class.

J gene	V gene	D gene	clone size	CDR3 DNA	CDR3 protein
TRBJ2-6	TRBV7-6	.	.	TGTGCCAGCACCTACATGGGTTTCGGCTCTGGGGCCAACGTCCTGACTTTC	CASTYMGFGSGANVLTF
TRBJ1-1	TRBV5-5	.	.	TGTGCCAGCAGCGGGCGTACAGGGAGAGTGGCTGAAGCTTTCTTT	CASSGRTGRVAEAFF
TRBJ2-1	TRBV19	TRBD2	.	TGTGCCAGTAGTGAGCGGGGCTCCTACAATGAGCAGTTCTTC	CASSERGSYNEQFF
TRBJ1-3	TRBV4-1	TRBD1	.	TGCGCCAGCAGCGAACAGGGGAACTCTGGAAACACCATATATTTT	CASSEQGNSGNTIYF
TRBJ2-2	TRBV6-6	TRBD2	once	TGTGCCACCCAAAGACTAGCGGGAGTGAGGGCCGGGGAGCTGTTTTTT	CATQRLAGVRAGELFF
TRBJ2-1	TRBV7-2	.	.	TGTGCCAGCAGCTTAGCACAGGGAAATTACAATGAGCAGTTCTTC	CASSLAQGNYNEQFF
TRBJ2-3	TRBV5-1	TRBD2	.	TGCGCCAGCAGCTTGGGTGGTAGCGGGGGCACAGATACGCAGTATTTT	CASSLGGSGGTDTQYF
TRBJ1-5	TRBV19	TRBD1	.	TGTGCCACCTCGGGACAGGTCAATCAGCCCCAGCATTTT	CATSGQVNQPQHF
TRBJ2-3	TRBV5-1	TRBD2	once	TGCGCCAGCAGCGTGACCTCATTCCGGCGGGAGGGCCGCGGAGATACGCAGTATTTT	CASSVTSFRREGRGDTQYF
TRBJ1-2	TRBV7-2	.	.	TGTGCCAGCAGCTTAAGACGCGATCTTAACTATGGCTACACCTTC	CASSLRRDLNYGYTF